This is a list of T cell receptor beta chains from one sample in a study of blood T cell repertoires in COVID-19. The table came from immunoSEQ multiplex PCR; TCRdb's copy has only in-frame clones and leaves some out. This table holds fewer than 85,000 clones, approximately 88% found once. The sequenced sample consisted of peripheral blood. These receptors all stem from a human donor in a cohort sampled during active COVID-19. Both conserved end residues are part of each CDR3. The D gene is left open where the match is weak. Rows may omit the clone size; those that give it use once, few, many or a size class.

D gene | J gene | clone size | V gene | CDR3 DNA | CDR3 protein
NA | TRBJ2-5 | NA | TRBV5-6 | TGTGCCAGCAGCTTGGGCACAGGGGAGACCCAGTACTTC | CASSLGTGETQYF
TRBD2 | TRBJ2-2 | NA | TRBV3-1/TRBV3-2 | TGTGCCAGCTTAGGACTAGCGAACACCGGGGAGCTGTTTTTT | CASLGLANTGELFF
TRBD1 | TRBJ1-5 | few | TRBV30 | TGTGCCTGGGGCGACAGGGGCACCGGCAATCAGCCCCAGCATTTT | CAWGDRGTGNQPQHF
TRBD1 | TRBJ1-5 | NA | TRBV28 | TGTGCCAGCAGTTCCTCCCGGACAGGGGATTTCAATCAGCCCCAGCATTTT | CASSSSRTGDFNQPQHF
NA | TRBJ1-1 | NA | TRBV5-1 | TGCGCCAGCAGCTTGGACGGGAGTTCCAACACTGAAGCTTTCTTT | CASSLDGSSNTEAFF
TRBD2 | TRBJ2-5 | NA | TRBV11-2 | TGTGCCAGCAGCCCGGGGGGTGACCAGTACTTC | CASSPGGDQYF
TRBD1 | TRBJ1-1 | medium-sized | TRBV5-6 | TGTGCCAGCAGCTTGACTCCAGGGGGAGATTTCGAAGCTTTCTTT | CASSLTPGGDFEAFF
NA | TRBJ1-5 | NA | TRBV6-1 | TGTGCCAGCAGTGAAGTAGTTTATCAGCCCCAGCATTTT | CASSEVVYQPQHF
NA | TRBJ2-1 | NA | TRBV13 | TGTGCCAGCAGCTTGACTAGGAGCTCCTACAATGAGCAGTTCTTC | CASSLTRSSYNEQFF
TRBD1 | TRBJ2-7 | NA | TRBV5-4 | TGTGCCAGCAGTGAAATGGGACAGTACTACGAGCAGTACTTC | CASSEMGQYYEQYF
TRBD2 | TRBJ2-7 | NA | TRBV10-1 | TGCGCCAGCAGTGAGGGTCCCCAGGCGGGAGAGTACGAGCAGTACTTC | CASSEGPQAGEYEQYF
NA | TRBJ1-4 | NA | TRBV18 | TGTGCCAGCTCAGCCTTACAGGGCGCCTATGAAAAACTGTTTTTT | CASSALQGAYEKLFF
NA | TRBJ2-5 | once | TRBV5-1 | TGCGCCAGCAGCTTGGGCGGCGTACAAGAGACCCAGTACTTC | CASSLGGVQETQYF
NA | TRBJ1-3 | NA | TRBV6-1 | TGTGCCAGCAGTGAGCTTTCCTACGGAAACACCATATATTTT | CASSELSYGNTIYF
TRBD2 | TRBJ2-2 | NA | TRBV6-1 | TGTGCCAGCAGTGATGTTTGGCTAGCGGGGGGGAACACCGGGGAGCTGTTTTTT | CASSDVWLAGGNTGELFF
NA | TRBJ2-5 | NA | TRBV4-1 | TGCGCCAGCAGCCAATACCAAGGGGGGGGAGAGACCCAGTACTTC | CASSQYQGGGETQYF
TRBD1 | TRBJ2-3 | NA | TRBV11-3 | TGTGCCAGCAGCTCCCGACAGGGGAACACAGATACGCAGTATTTT | CASSSRQGNTDTQYF
TRBD2 | TRBJ2-1 | NA | TRBV5-4 | TGTGCCAGCAGCTCCCAGCGGGGGGGGTTATTAAATGAGCAGTTCTTC | CASSSQRGGLLNEQFF
TRBD2 | TRBJ2-1 | NA | TRBV4-1 | TGCGCCAGCAGCCAAGATACGGCGGGAGGGCTTTGGAATGAGCAGTTCTTC | CASSQDTAGGLWNEQFF
TRBD1 | TRBJ1-6 | NA | TRBV6-5 | TGTGCCAGCAGTTACTCGGGACAGCTCAATTCACCCCTCCACTTT | CASSYSGQLNSPLHF
TRBD2 | TRBJ2-5 | NA | TRBV2 | TGTGCCAGCAGTGACAGCGGGGGACCGTACCAAGAGACCCAGTACTTC | CASSDSGGPYQETQYF
NA | TRBJ2-5 | once | TRBV5-6 | TGTGCCAGCAGCTTCCGGGCCGGGACACCAAGAGTAGAGACCCAGTACTTC | CASSFRAGTPRVETQYF
TRBD1 | TRBJ1-5 | NA | TRBV5-1 | TGCGCCAGCAGCTTGGGTCTGCAGGGGGTAAGTCAGCCCCAGCATTTT | CASSLGLQGVSQPQHF